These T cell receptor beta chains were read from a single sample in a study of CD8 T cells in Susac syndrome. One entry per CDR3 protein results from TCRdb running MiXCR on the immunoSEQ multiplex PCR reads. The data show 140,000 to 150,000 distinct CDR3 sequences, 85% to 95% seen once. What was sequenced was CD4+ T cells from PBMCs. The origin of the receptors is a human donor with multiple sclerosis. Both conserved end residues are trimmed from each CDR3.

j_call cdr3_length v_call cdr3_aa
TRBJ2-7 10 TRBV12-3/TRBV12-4 ASSLDHYEQY
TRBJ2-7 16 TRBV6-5 ASSYGLPDRRRSYEQY
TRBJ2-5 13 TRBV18 ASSGLAGASETQY
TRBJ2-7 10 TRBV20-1 SYSRGAYEQY
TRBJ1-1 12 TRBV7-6 ASRTDNMNTEAF
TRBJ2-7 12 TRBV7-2 ASSPQQGTYEQY
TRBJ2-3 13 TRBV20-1 SARPWTGLTDTQY
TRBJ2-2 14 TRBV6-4 ASSERSGGVTGELF
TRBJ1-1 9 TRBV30 AWSVRQERL
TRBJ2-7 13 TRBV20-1 SASGRQSGSYEQY
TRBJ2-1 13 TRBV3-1 ASSQSSRWGNEQF
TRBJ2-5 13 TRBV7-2 ASSAPGLGQETQY
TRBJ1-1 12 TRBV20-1 SAPRAGGNTEAF
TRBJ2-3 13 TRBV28 ASSGLAGKTDTQY
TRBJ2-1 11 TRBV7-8 ASSLDGAGEQF
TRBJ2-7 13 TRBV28 ASSFRGKAPYEQY
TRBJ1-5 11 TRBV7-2 ASSSGGSQPQH
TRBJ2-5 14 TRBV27 ASSSPSSGGGETQY
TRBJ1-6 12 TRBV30 AWSVGGTDSPLH
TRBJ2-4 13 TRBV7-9 ASSQSGGLKNIQY
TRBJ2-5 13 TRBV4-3 ASSQDYRGTETQY
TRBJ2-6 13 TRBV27 ASSSLFSGANVLT
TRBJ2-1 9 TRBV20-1 SAPDRTEQF
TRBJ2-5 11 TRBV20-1 SAGAGLLKTQY
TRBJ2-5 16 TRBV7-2 ASSLTGTGGAEGETQY
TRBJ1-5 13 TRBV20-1 SATSGPVSNQPQH
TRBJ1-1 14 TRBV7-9 ASSLRGWGTNTEAF
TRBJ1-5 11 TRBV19 ASSIWGNQPQH
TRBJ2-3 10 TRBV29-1 SVGQGTDTQY
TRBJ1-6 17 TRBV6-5 ASSYWPGGHGSYNSPLH
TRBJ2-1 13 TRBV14 ASSQVTGPYNEQF
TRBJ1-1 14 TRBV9 ASSVGPGGVNTEAF
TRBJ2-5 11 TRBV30 AWRTSYQETQY
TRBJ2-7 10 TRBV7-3 ASSWTTDRQY
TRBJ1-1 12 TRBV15 ATSRDRGLAEAF
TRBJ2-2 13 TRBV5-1 ASSLLAGGTGELF
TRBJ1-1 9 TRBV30 ARIGPTEAF
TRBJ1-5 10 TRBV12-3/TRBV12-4 ASSFGNQPQH
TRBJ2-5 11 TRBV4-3 ASSRGPKETQY
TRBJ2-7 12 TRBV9 ASSVAQRSSEQY
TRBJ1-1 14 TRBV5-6 ASTLSRARVLAEAF
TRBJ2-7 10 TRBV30 AFTGGTYEQY
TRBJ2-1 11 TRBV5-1 ASSLVGSNEQF
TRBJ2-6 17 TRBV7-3 ASSLTGLAGGPGANVLT
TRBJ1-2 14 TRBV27 ASSLSTVPSIYGYT
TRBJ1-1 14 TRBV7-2 ASSLGGSRGGTEAF
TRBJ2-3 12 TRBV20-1 SARSAGATDTQY
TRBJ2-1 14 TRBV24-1 ATSDFTSGRIHEQF